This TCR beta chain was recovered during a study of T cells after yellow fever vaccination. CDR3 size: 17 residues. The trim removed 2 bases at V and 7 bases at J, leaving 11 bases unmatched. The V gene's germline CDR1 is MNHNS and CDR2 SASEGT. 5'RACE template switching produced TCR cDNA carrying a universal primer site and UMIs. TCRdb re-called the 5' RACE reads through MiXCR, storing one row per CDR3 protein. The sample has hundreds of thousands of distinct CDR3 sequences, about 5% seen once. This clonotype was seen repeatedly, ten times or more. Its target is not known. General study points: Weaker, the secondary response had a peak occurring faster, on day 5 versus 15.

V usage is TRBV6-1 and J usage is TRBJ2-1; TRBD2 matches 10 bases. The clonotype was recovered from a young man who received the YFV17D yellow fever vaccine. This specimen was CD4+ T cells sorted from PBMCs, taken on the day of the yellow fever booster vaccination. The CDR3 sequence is CASSEWPHGGLANEQFF. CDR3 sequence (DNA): TGTGCCAGCAGTGAATGGCCCCACGGGGGACTAGCGAATGAGCAGTTCTTC.